This T cell receptor beta chain was captured by sequencing in a study of blood T cell repertoires in COVID-19. Sequencing used immunoSEQ multiplex PCR; TCRdb keeps in-frame clones, though not all of them. The data show roughly 16,000 clones, around 94% seen once. The sample taken for sequencing was peripheral blood. The clonotype was recovered from a human donor in a cohort sampled during active COVID-19.

In DNA, the CDR3 is TGTGCCAGCCTTCCGGCCATGGGGGCGCCGGCCCAGTACTTC. Translation gives CASLPAMGAPAQYF. The rearrangement joins TRBV7-9 to TRBJ2-5; the D gene is possibly TRBD1 (6 bases). From germline, CDR1 is SEHNR and CDR2 FQNEAQ (reference sequence). The V and J ends lost 8 bases and 9 bases respectively, with 22 bases between them. The CDR3 has 14 amino acids.